Listed below are T cell receptor beta chains from one sample, sequenced in a study of human T cells and chemical hapten exposure. Via MiXCR, TCRdb re-called the RACE reads, giving one row per CDR3 protein. The sample has about 45,000 distinct CDR3 sequences; 4% to 4.5% are singletons. Sequencing used whole blood. Every receptor here comes from a human donor in good health. Some clones in this sample may be carry-over from other donors' samples. Each CDR3 is given with its conserved first and last residue.

v_call | cdr3_aa
TRBV27 | CASSSRDTMGETQYF
TRBV28 | CASTTGTPYEQYF
TRBV12-3/TRBV12-4 | CASSWTGMAREQYF
TRBV4-1 | CASSLNTGGTGGMNTEAFF
TRBV28 | CASSLVGRAYGYTF
TRBV30 | CAWSVGGRLDEQYF
TRBV7-7 | CASSLERLLEEETQYF
TRBV28 | CASSLTGNTIYF
TRBV7-2 | CASSTGQGNEQFF
TRBV13 | CASSPPSTDTQYF
TRBV27 | CASSFEVRQSGANVLTF
TRBV7-8 | CASSAGTGSSNQPQHF
TRBV30 | CAWSPRYNEQFF
TRBV10-3 | CAVREIGVDEQFF
TRBV12-3/TRBV12-4 | CASSLNAGGGYNEQFF
TRBV28 | CASTLWGLSYEQYF
TRBV29-1 | CSVEAQTGIVGQFF
TRBV12-3/TRBV12-4 | CASSLYGNTDTQYF
TRBV5-1 | CASSLENRGHRNEQFF
TRBV27 | CASTLTGTGTEQYF
TRBV5-1 | CASSLGDRGNQPQHF
TRBV24-1 | CATSDSDYNEQFF
TRBV7-9 | CASSFTREKLFF
TRBV27 | CASSLSVIGGSYNEQFF